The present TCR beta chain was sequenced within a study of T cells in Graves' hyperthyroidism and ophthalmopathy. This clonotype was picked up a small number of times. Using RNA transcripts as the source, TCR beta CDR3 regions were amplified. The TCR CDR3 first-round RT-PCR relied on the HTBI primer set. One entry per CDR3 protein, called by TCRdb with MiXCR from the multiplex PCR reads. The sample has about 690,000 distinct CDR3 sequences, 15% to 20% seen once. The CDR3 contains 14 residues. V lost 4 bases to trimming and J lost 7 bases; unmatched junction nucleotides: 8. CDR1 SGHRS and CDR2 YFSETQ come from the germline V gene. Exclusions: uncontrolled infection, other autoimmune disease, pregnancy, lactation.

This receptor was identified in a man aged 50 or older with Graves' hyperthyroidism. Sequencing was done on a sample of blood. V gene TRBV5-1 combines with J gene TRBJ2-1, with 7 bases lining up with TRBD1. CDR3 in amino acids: CASSDRVGKNEQFF. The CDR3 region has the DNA TGCGCCAGCAGCGACAGGGTGGGGAAAAATGAGCAGTTCTTC.